These T cell receptor beta chains were read from a single sample in a study of T cell repertoires in cytomegalovirus infection. TCRdb redid the calling of the reads with MiXCR, one entry per CDR3 protein. The repertoire holds around 190,000 distinct CDR3 sequences, with approximately 15% as singletons. The sequenced material came from PBMCs. The receptors come from a human donor in good health (CMV status not recorded). Some clones in this sample may be carry-over from other donors' samples. CDR3s leave out the opening cysteine and the closing phenylalanine or tryptophan. The D gene is left open where the match is weak.

V: TRBV7-2; D: -; J: TRBJ1-4; CDR3: ASTFRGGAREKLF
V: TRBV4-1; D: -; J: TRBJ1-5; CDR3: ASSQDYSYSNQPQH
V: TRBV20-1; D: -; J: TRBJ2-1; CDR3: SARVSYHPRYNEQF
V: TRBV4-2; D: TRBD1; J: TRBJ2-7; CDR3: ASSQGGQFYEQY
V: TRBV10-3; D: -; J: TRBJ2-1; CDR3: AISEGRNNEQF
V: TRBV11-2; D: TRBD1; J: TRBJ1-4; CDR3: ASSLDLGQGEKLF
V: TRBV3-1; D: -; J: TRBJ2-7; CDR3: ASSPLLSYEQY
V: TRBV2; D: TRBD1; J: TRBJ2-7; CDR3: ASKTTGGNYEQY
V: TRBV6-1; D: -; J: TRBJ2-2; CDR3: ASSHRDSNTGELF
V: TRBV28; D: -; J: TRBJ2-5; CDR3: ASSFRTLGETQY
V: TRBV4-3; D: -; J: TRBJ2-2; CDR3: ASSQDGSFGGLF
V: TRBV20-1; D: TRBD1; J: TRBJ1-1; CDR3: SAADRGLGTEAF
V: TRBV18; D: -; J: TRBJ2-5; CDR3: ASTVALVGETQY
V: TRBV29-1; D: TRBD2; J: TRBJ2-1; CDR3: SVSSGGLGEQF
V: TRBV19; D: TRBD1; J: TRBJ1-2; CDR3: ASSSGDRKRSNYGYT
V: TRBV15; D: TRBD1; J: TRBJ2-1; CDR3: ATGPDRDLIREQF
V: TRBV7-2; D: -; J: TRBJ1-2; CDR3: ASSLEAVRNYGYT
V: TRBV7-8; D: -; J: TRBJ2-5; CDR3: ASSHAVGQETQY
V: TRBV7-9; D: -; J: TRBJ1-4; CDR3: ASSPDRANEKLF
V: TRBV7-2; D: -; J: TRBJ2-1; CDR3: ASSLTGMGDEQF
V: TRBV7-8; D: -; J: TRBJ2-7; CDR3: ASSLSDGYEQY
V: TRBV28; D: TRBD2; J: TRBJ2-1; CDR3: ASSLTIAGVNEQF
V: TRBV12-3/TRBV12-4; D: -; J: TRBJ1-4; CDR3: ASSTRGNNEKLF
V: TRBV7-8; D: -; J: TRBJ1-4; CDR3: ASSSAGATNEKLF
V: TRBV7-9; D: -; J: TRBJ1-2; CDR3: ASSSVGQANYGYT